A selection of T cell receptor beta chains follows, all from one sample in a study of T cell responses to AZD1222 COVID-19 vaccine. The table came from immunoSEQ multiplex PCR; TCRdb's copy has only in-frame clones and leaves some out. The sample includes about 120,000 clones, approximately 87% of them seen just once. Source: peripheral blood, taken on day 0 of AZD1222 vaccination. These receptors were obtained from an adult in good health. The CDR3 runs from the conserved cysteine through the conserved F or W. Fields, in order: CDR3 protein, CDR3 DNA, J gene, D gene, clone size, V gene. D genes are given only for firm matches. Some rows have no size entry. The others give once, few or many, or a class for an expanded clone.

cdr3_aa: CASSPGVRNTEAFF; cdr3_nt: TGTGCCAGCTCACCAGGGGTGAGAAACACTGAAGCTTTCTTT; j_call: TRBJ1-1; d_call: -; clone_size: -; v_call: TRBV18
cdr3_aa: CASSWEEGGYGYTF; cdr3_nt: TGCGCCAGCAGCTGGGAAGAGGGGGGCTATGGCTACACCTTC; j_call: TRBJ1-2; d_call: -; clone_size: few; v_call: TRBV5-1
cdr3_aa: CASSVDSGANSPLHF; cdr3_nt: TGTGCCAGCAGCGTAGATTCAGGGGCTAATTCACCCCTCCACTTT; j_call: TRBJ1-6; d_call: -; clone_size: -; v_call: TRBV9
cdr3_aa: CASSGGGLGYTF; cdr3_nt: TGCGCCAGCTCCGGAGGGGGCCTCGGCTACACCTTC; j_call: TRBJ1-2; d_call: TRBD1; clone_size: -; v_call: TRBV5-1
cdr3_aa: CASSLVPGVSTDTQYF; cdr3_nt: TGCGCCAGCAGCTTGGTGCCGGGGGTCAGCACAGATACGCAGTATTTT; j_call: TRBJ2-3; d_call: -; clone_size: -; v_call: TRBV5-1
cdr3_aa: CASSLVLAGGRNGELFF; cdr3_nt: TGTGCCAGCAGCTTGGTTCTAGCGGGAGGAAGGAACGGGGAGCTGTTTTTT; j_call: TRBJ2-2; d_call: TRBD2; clone_size: -; v_call: TRBV5-4
cdr3_aa: CASSQVILETDTQYF; cdr3_nt: TGCGCCAGCAGCCAAGTCATTCTAGAGACGGATACGCAGTATTTT; j_call: TRBJ2-3; d_call: -; clone_size: -; v_call: TRBV4-3
cdr3_aa: CAISRDSVYEQYF; cdr3_nt: TGTGCCATCAGTCGGGACAGCGTCTACGAGCAGTACTTC; j_call: TRBJ2-7; d_call: TRBD1; clone_size: once; v_call: TRBV10-3
cdr3_aa: CASSLSRVSNQPQHF; cdr3_nt: TGTGCCAGCAGTTTAAGCAGGGTTAGCAATCAGCCCCAGCATTTT; j_call: TRBJ1-5; d_call: -; clone_size: -; v_call: TRBV28
cdr3_aa: CASSPREGYYEQYF; cdr3_nt: TGTGCCAGCAGCCCCCGTGAGGGGTACTACGAGCAGTACTTC; j_call: TRBJ2-7; d_call: -; clone_size: once; v_call: TRBV28
cdr3_aa: CASSRLASSYEQYF; cdr3_nt: TGTGCCAGCAGCCGACTAGCGAGCTCCTACGAGCAGTACTTC; j_call: TRBJ2-7; d_call: TRBD2; clone_size: once; v_call: TRBV2
cdr3_aa: CAWEGNTGELFF; cdr3_nt: TGTGCCTGGGAGGGGAACACCGGGGAGCTGTTTTTT; j_call: TRBJ2-2; d_call: TRBD2; clone_size: -; v_call: TRBV12-3/TRBV12-4
cdr3_aa: CASSSNTGTGAYEQYF; cdr3_nt: TGTGCCAGCAGCTCTAACACCGGGACAGGGGCCTACGAGCAGTACTTC; j_call: TRBJ2-7; d_call: TRBD1; clone_size: -; v_call: TRBV11-2
cdr3_aa: CASRRDRVEGNTIYF; cdr3_nt: TGTGCCAGCAGACGGGACAGGGTCGAAGGAAACACCATATATTTT; j_call: TRBJ1-3; d_call: TRBD1; clone_size: -; v_call: TRBV6-6
cdr3_aa: CASSELAEAFF; cdr3_nt: TGTGCCAGCAGTGAACTCGCTGAAGCTTTCTTT; j_call: TRBJ1-1; d_call: -; clone_size: -; v_call: TRBV6-1
cdr3_aa: CASSRDRGQHNEQFF; cdr3_nt: TGTGCCAGCAGCCGGGACAGGGGGCAGCACAATGAGCAGTTCTTC; j_call: TRBJ2-1; d_call: TRBD1; clone_size: -; v_call: TRBV3-1/TRBV3-2
cdr3_aa: CASSLSGKIGDGYTF; cdr3_nt: TGTGCCAGCAGTTTGTCGGGGAAGATAGGGGATGGCTACACCTTC; j_call: TRBJ1-2; d_call: -; clone_size: -; v_call: TRBV28
cdr3_aa: CASSEEWQPSYEQYF; cdr3_nt: TGTGCCAGCAGTGAGGAGTGGCAGCCCTCCTACGAGCAGTACTTC; j_call: TRBJ2-7; d_call: -; clone_size: -; v_call: TRBV2
cdr3_aa: CASSQGATGGTNEKLFF; cdr3_nt: TGCGCCAGCAGCCAAGGAGCCACGGGGGGCACTAATGAAAAACTGTTTTTT; j_call: TRBJ1-4; d_call: -; clone_size: -; v_call: TRBV4-1
cdr3_aa: CASSYDGTSGGELFF; cdr3_nt: TGTGCCAGCAGCTACGACGGGACTAGCGGCGGGGAGCTGTTTTTT; j_call: TRBJ2-2; d_call: TRBD2; clone_size: -; v_call: TRBV7-2
cdr3_aa: CASSTGLLSNQPQHF; cdr3_nt: TGTGCCAGTAGTACGGGCCTCCTTAGCAATCAGCCCCAGCATTTT; j_call: TRBJ1-5; d_call: -; clone_size: -; v_call: TRBV19
cdr3_aa: CASSSSGGTYNEQFF; cdr3_nt: TGCGCCAGCAGCTCTAGCGGGGGGACCTACAATGAGCAGTTCTTC; j_call: TRBJ2-1; d_call: TRBD2; clone_size: -; v_call: TRBV5-1
cdr3_aa: CASRWDNPGTEAFF; cdr3_nt: TGTGCCAGCAGGTGGGACAACCCGGGGACTGAAGCTTTCTTT; j_call: TRBJ1-1; d_call: -; clone_size: -; v_call: TRBV6-5
cdr3_aa: CASSQSERVGNQPQHF; cdr3_nt: TGTGCCAGCAGCCAATCGGAGAGGGTCGGAAATCAGCCCCAGCATTTT; j_call: TRBJ1-5; d_call: -; clone_size: -; v_call: TRBV16
cdr3_aa: CASSRGRADSNQPQHF; cdr3_nt: TGTGCCAGCAGTCGAGGCAGGGCGGATAGCAATCAGCCCCAGCATTTT; j_call: TRBJ1-5; d_call: -; clone_size: -; v_call: TRBV6-6
cdr3_aa: CASSTIRGRTSGWSELFF; cdr3_nt: TGTGCCAGCAGTACGATCAGGGGTCGGACTAGCGGTTGGAGTGAGCTGTTTTTT; j_call: TRBJ2-2; d_call: TRBD2; clone_size: -; v_call: TRBV28
cdr3_aa: CATIRGGPKYEQYF; cdr3_nt: TGTGCCACCATAAGAGGGGGTCCTAAATACGAGCAGTACTTC; j_call: TRBJ2-7; d_call: -; clone_size: -; v_call: TRBV27
cdr3_aa: CASSQNSGGGETQYF; cdr3_nt: TGTGCCAGCAGCCAAAACTCCGGGGGCGGAGAGACCCAGTACTTC; j_call: TRBJ2-5; d_call: -; clone_size: -; v_call: TRBV7-9
cdr3_aa: CASRPSGFMGETQYF; cdr3_nt: TGTGCCAGCAGACCTAGCGGCTTTATGGGAGAGACCCAGTACTTC; j_call: TRBJ2-5; d_call: TRBD2; clone_size: -; v_call: TRBV6-5
cdr3_aa: CASSHSSDTDTQYF; cdr3_nt: TGCGCCAGCAGCCACTCTAGCGACACAGATACGCAGTATTTT; j_call: TRBJ2-3; d_call: -; clone_size: -; v_call: TRBV4-3
cdr3_aa: CASSYGTSGRADTQYF; cdr3_nt: TGTGCCAGCAGTTATGGGACTAGCGGGAGAGCAGATACGCAGTATTTT; j_call: TRBJ2-3; d_call: TRBD2; clone_size: -; v_call: TRBV6-5
cdr3_aa: CASSLVGGIRSTDTQYF; cdr3_nt: TGTGCCAGCAGCTTGGTGGGCGGGATAAGGAGCACAGATACGCAGTATTTT; j_call: TRBJ2-3; d_call: -; clone_size: -; v_call: TRBV5-6
cdr3_aa: CASSSDRGRGQPQHF; cdr3_nt: TGTGCCAGCAGTTCCGACAGGGGGCGCGGACAGCCCCAGCATTTT; j_call: TRBJ1-5; d_call: TRBD1; clone_size: -; v_call: TRBV27
cdr3_aa: CASSSPLTYEQYF; cdr3_nt: TGTGCCAGCAGTTCCCCGCTGACCTACGAGCAGTACTTC; j_call: TRBJ2-7; d_call: -; clone_size: -; v_call: TRBV6-5
cdr3_aa: CASSLTGNYGYTF; cdr3_nt: TGTGCCAGCAGCCTCACGGGGAACTATGGCTACACCTTC; j_call: TRBJ1-2; d_call: -; clone_size: -; v_call: TRBV6-2/TRBV6-3
cdr3_aa: CASSLVGVDTQYF; cdr3_nt: TGTGCCAGCAGCTTAGTAGGGGTAGATACGCAGTATTTT; j_call: TRBJ2-3; d_call: -; clone_size: -; v_call: TRBV11-1
cdr3_aa: CASSSQSGLAVYEQYF; cdr3_nt: TGTGCCAGCAGCTCACAGTCCGGACTAGCGGTGTACGAGCAGTACTTC; j_call: TRBJ2-7; d_call: TRBD2; clone_size: -; v_call: TRBV7-2
cdr3_aa: CASSIDRDGRLNTEAFF; cdr3_nt: TGCGCCAGCAGCATCGACAGGGACGGTCGATTGAACACTGAAGCTTTCTTT; j_call: TRBJ1-1; d_call: TRBD1; clone_size: once; v_call: TRBV5-1
cdr3_aa: CASSYPPDEAFF; cdr3_nt: TGTGCCAGCAGTTACCCGCCCGATGAAGCTTTCTTT; j_call: TRBJ1-1; d_call: -; clone_size: -; v_call: TRBV6-2/TRBV6-3
cdr3_aa: CASSLGTGGSSNQPQHF; cdr3_nt: TGTGCCAGCAGCTTGGGGACAGGGGGCAGTAGCAATCAGCCCCAGCATTTT; j_call: TRBJ1-5; d_call: TRBD1; clone_size: -; v_call: TRBV5-6
cdr3_aa: CASSDLRDTQYF; cdr3_nt: TGTGCCAGCAGTGACTTGCGTGATACGCAGTATTTT; j_call: TRBJ2-3; d_call: -; clone_size: -; v_call: TRBV25-1